Each of the 18 T cell receptor beta chains below was sequenced from the same sample in a study of monozygotic twins with inflammatory bowel disease. One entry per CDR3 protein, without DNA, is what TCRdb gives after re-calling the 5' RACE reads. This sample's table reports about 210,000 distinct CDR3 sequences. Sequencing was performed on blood. The receptors here all came from a human donor with ulcerative colitis or Crohn's disease, or a healthy co-twin of an affected twin (not recorded which).

This sequence joins TRBV5-1 and TRBJ1-2. This CDR3 contains 15 residues. The V gene's germline CDR1 is SGHRS and CDR2 YFSETQ. CDR3 region: CASSPRPISDYGYTF. Drawing the rest from reference TRBV5-1 and TRBJ1-2, the complete variable domain is KAGVTQTPRYLIKTRGQQVTLSCSPISGHRSVSWYQQTPGQGLQFLFEYFSETQRNKGNFPGRFSGRQFSNSRSEMNVSTLELGDSALYLCASSPRPISDYGYTFGSGTRLTVV.

The chain uses TRBV18 and TRBJ1-6; the D gene TCRdb calls, TRBD1, cannot be checked with no DNA. This CDR3 is 14 amino acids long. Germline CDR1 KGHSH, CDR2 LQKENI. CDR3 protein: CASSPGTGPEPLHF.

This sequence joins TRBV10-3 and TRBJ2-7. Germline CDR1 and CDR2: ENHRY and SYGVKD. The CDR3 has 12 amino acids. The chain's CDR3 is CAISQGPYEQYF.

This rearrangement joins TRBV19 to TRBJ2-3; TCRdb proposes TRBD2, but this gene call is untestable without DNA. Germline CDR1 and CDR2: LNHDA and SQIVND (reference sequence). This CDR3 is 17 amino acids long. CDR3 sequence reads: CASTQRGQRGSTDTQYF.

The J gene is TRBJ1-3, the V gene TRBV7-8. Per germline, CDR1 SGHVS and CDR2 FQNEAQ. CDR3 length: 16 residues. Here the CDR3 reads CASSLAGRVLVDTIYF.

V usage is TRBV12-3 or TRBV12-4 and J usage is TRBJ1-4. The CDR3 length is 13 residues. CDR3 residues: CASSFAGPEKLFF.

The gene calls are TRBV3-1 and TRBJ1-2; without DNA, the TCRdb call of TRBD1 cannot be checked. The CDR3 totals 13 residues. The germline V gene encodes CDR1 LGHDT and CDR2 YNNKEL (reference sequence). The CDR3: CASRDITNYGYTF.

The rearrangement joins TRBV5-1 to TRBJ2-1; no DNA is available, so the TRBD2 call from TCRdb remains unchecked. From germline, CDR1 is SGHRS and CDR2 YFSETQ. The CDR3 length is 15 residues. The CDR3 reads CASSSTSGSAGEQFF.

This chain links TRBV20-1 with TRBJ2-7; TCRdb returns TRBD1, unconfirmable since there is no DNA. CDR3 length: 16 residues. Germline CDR1 and CDR2: DFQATT and SNEGSKA (reference sequence). This CDR3 is CSARDYLRAVSYEQYF.

The chain is built from TRBV9 and TRBJ1-2; TCRdb names TRBD1, which stays unverified in the absence of DNA. This CDR3 comprises 14 residues. Germline CDR1 SGDLS, CDR2 YYNGEE. The chain's CDR3 is CASSVEADRVARDF.

This chain connects TRBV19 to TRBJ2-3. This CDR3 region has 12 residues. The germline gives CDR1 LNHDA, CDR2 SQIVND (reference sequence). The CDR3 region is CASSVGSDTQYF.

This chain uses TRBV27 with TRBJ2-5; TCRdb's D gene call, TRBD1, goes unchecked for lack of DNA. The CDR3 totals 15 residues. Germline loops: CDR1 MNHEY, CDR2 SMNVEV (reference sequence). The chain's CDR3 is CASGSQQAFQETQYF.

The J gene is TRBJ2-5, the V gene TRBV28; TCRdb indicates TRBD1, and absent DNA this call remains unverified. This CDR3 is built from 17 residues. In germline, CDR1 is MDHEN, CDR2 SYDVKM. CDR3 in amino acids: CASSLSKGAGSQETQYF.

J is TRBJ1-1 and V is TRBV7-2; no DNA is available, so the TRBD1 call from TCRdb remains unchecked. This CDR3 has 15 residues. Germline CDR1 and CDR2: SGHTA and FQGNSA. The CDR3 here is CASSPSAHRATEAFF.

The chain is built from TRBV4-1 and TRBJ1-1; TCRdb lists TRBD1, though no DNA is available to test this call. The CDR3 is made up of 13 amino acids. Germline V gene sequence: CDR1 MGHRA, CDR2 YSYEKL. The CDR3 sequence: CASSQDNGGEAFF.

This rearrangement joins TRBV4-1 to TRBJ1-1; the D call of TRBD1 rests on TCRdb alone, since no DNA is present to check it. The CDR3 consists of 14 residues. Looked up from germline, CDR1 is MGHRA and CDR2 is YSYEKL. The CDR3 here is CASSRGTVNTEAFF.

The chain employs TRBV12-3 or TRBV12-4 and TRBJ2-4. The CDR3 loop spans 13 amino acids. CDR3 region: CASSDDLRNIQYF.

V and J are TRBV3-1 and TRBJ2-1; TCRdb names TRBD2, which stays unverified in the absence of DNA. CDR3 length: 17 residues. Germline V gene lookup returns CDR1 LGHDT and CDR2 YNNKEL (reference sequence). The CDR3: CASSQEGLALSYNEQFF.